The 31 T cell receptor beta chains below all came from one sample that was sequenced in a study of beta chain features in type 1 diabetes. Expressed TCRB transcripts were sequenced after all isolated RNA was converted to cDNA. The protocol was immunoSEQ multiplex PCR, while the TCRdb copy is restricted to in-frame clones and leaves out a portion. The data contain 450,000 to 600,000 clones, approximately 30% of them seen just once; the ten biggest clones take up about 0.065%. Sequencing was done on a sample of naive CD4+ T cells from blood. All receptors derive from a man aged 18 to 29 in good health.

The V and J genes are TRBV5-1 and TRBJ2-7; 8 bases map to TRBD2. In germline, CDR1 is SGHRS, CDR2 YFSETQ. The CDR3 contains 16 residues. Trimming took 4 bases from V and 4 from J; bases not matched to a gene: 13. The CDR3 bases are TGCGCCAGCAGCCCGGGAGGTAGCGGGACCTTATACGAGCAGTACTTC. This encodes CASSPGGSGTLYEQYF.

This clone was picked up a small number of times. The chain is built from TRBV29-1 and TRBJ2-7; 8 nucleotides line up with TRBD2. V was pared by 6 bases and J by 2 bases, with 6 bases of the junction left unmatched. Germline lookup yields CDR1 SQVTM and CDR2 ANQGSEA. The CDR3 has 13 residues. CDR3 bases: TGCAGCGTCGGGAGGGCCTTGACCTACGAGCAGTACTTC. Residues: CSVGRALTYEQYF.

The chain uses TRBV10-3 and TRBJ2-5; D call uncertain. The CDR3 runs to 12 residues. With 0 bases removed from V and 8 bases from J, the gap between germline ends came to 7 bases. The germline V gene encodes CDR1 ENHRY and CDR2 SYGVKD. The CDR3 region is CAISESAQTQYF. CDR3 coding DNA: TGTGCCATCAGTGAGTCAGCCCAAACCCAGTACTTC.

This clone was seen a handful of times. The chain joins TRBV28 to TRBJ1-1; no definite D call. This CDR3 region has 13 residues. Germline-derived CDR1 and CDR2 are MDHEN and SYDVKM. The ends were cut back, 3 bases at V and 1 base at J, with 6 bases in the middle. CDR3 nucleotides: TGTGCCAGCAGTTTGGTCGGGAACACTGAAGCTTTCTTT. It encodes CASSLVGNTEAFF.

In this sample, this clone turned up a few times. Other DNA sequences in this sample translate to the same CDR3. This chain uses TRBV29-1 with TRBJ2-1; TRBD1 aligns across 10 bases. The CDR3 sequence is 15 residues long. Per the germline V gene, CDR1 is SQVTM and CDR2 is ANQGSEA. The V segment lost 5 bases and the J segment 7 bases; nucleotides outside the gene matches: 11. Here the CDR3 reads CSVSRQGAGGNEQFF. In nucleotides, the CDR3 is TGCAGCGTTTCTCGACAGGGGGCGGGTGGGAATGAGCAGTTCTTC.

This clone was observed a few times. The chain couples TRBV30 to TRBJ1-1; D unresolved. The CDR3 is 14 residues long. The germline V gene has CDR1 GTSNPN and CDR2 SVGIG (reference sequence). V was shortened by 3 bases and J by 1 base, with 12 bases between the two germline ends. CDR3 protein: CAWRTGVSNTEAFF. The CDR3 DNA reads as TGTGCCTGGAGGACCGGGGTGTCGAACACTGAAGCTTTCTTT.

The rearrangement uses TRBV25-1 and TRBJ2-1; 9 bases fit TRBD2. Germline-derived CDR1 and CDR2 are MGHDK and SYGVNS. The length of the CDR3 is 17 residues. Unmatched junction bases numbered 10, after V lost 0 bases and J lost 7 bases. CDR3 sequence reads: CASSEYRAGGPRNEQFF. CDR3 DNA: TGTGCCAGCAGTGAATACAGGGCGGGAGGGCCGAGGAATGAGCAGTTCTTC.

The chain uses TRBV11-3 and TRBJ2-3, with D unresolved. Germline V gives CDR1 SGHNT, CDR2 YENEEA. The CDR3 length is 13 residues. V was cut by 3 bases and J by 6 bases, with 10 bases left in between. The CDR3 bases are TGTGCCAGCAGCTTGACTGACTGGGATACGCAGTATTTT. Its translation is CASSLTDWDTQYF.

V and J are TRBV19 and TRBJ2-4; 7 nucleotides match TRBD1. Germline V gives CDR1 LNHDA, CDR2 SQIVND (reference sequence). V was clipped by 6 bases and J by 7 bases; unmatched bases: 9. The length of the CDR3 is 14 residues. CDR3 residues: CASRPQGRINIQYF. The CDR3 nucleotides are TGTGCCAGTAGGCCACAGGGGCGGATTAACATTCAGTACTTC.

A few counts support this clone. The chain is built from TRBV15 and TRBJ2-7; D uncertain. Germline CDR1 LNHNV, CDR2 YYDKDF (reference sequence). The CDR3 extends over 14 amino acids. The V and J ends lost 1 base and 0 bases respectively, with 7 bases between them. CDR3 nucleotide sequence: TGTGCCACCAGCAGAGTTCCAAACTCCTACGAGCAGTACTTC. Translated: CATSRVPNSYEQYF. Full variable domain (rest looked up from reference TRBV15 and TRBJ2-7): DAMVIQNPRYQVTQFGKPVTLSCSQTLNHNVMYWYQQKSSQAPKLLFHYYDKDFNNEADTPDNFQSRRPNTSFCFLDIRSPGLGDTAMYLCATSRVPNSYEQYFGPGTRLTVT.

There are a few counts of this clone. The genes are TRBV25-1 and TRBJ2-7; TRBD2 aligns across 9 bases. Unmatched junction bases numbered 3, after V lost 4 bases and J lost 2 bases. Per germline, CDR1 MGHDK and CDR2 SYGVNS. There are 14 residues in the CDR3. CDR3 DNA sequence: TGTGCCAGCAGTGTAGCGGGAGCCCCCTACGAGCAGTACTTC. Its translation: CASSVAGAPYEQYF.

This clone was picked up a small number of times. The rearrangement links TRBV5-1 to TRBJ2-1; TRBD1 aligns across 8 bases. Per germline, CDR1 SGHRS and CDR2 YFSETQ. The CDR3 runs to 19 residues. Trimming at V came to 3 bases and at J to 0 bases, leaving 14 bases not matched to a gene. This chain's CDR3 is CASSSLGQVENSSYNEQFF. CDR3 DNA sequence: TGCGCCAGCAGCTCGCTGGGACAGGTCGAGAATAGCTCCTACAATGAGCAGTTCTTC.

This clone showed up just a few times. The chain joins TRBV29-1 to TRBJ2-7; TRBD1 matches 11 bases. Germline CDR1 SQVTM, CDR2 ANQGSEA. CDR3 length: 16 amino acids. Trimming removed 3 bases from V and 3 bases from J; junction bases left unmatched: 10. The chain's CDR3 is CSVEGVRDRGFYEQYF. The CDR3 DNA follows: TGCAGCGTTGAGGGAGTCCGGGACAGGGGGTTCTACGAGCAGTACTTC.

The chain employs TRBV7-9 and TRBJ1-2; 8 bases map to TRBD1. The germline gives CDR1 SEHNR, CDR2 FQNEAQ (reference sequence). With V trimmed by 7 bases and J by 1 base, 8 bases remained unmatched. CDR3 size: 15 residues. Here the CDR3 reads CASTPWTGINYGYTF. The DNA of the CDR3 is TGTGCCAGCACCCCCTGGACAGGGATTAACTATGGCTACACCTTC.

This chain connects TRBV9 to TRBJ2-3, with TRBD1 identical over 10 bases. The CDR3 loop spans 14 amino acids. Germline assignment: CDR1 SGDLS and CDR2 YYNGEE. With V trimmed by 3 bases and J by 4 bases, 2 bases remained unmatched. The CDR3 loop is CASSEDRGPDTQYF. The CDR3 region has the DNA TGTGCCAGCAGCGAAGACAGGGGGCCAGATACGCAGTATTTT.

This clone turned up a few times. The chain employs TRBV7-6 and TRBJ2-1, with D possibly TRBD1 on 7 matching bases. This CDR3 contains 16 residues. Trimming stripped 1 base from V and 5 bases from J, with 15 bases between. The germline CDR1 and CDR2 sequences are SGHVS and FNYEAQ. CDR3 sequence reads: CASSLGSGGRNNEQFF. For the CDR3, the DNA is TGTGCCAGCAGCTTAGGTTCAGGGGGGAGGAACAATGAGCAGTTCTTC.

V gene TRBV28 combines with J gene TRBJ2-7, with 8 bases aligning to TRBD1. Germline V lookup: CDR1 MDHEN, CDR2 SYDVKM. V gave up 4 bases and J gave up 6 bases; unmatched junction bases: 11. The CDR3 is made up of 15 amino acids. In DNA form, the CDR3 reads TGTGCCAGCAGTTCCGGACAGGGAATCGCTTCCGAGCAGTACTTC. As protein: CASSSGQGIASEQYF. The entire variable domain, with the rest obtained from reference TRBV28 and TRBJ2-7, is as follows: DVKVTQSSRYLVKRTGEKVFLECVQDMDHENMFWYRQDPGLGLRLIYFSYDVKMKEKGDIPEGYSVSREKKERFSLILESASTNQTSMYLCASSSGQGIASEQYFGPGTRLTVT.

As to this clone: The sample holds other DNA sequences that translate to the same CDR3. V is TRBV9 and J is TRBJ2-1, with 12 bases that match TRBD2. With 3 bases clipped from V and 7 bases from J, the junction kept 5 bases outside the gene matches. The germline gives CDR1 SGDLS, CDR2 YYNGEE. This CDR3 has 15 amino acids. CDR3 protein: CASSATSGSRNEQFF. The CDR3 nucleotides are TGTGCCAGCAGCGCGACTAGCGGGAGCAGGAATGAGCAGTTCTTC.

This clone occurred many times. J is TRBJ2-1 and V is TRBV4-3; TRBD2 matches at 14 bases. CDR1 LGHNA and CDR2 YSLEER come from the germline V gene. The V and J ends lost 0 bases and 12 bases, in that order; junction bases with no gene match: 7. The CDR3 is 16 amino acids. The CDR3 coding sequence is TGCGCCAGCAGCCAAGATCGGGGACTAGCGGGAGTATGGCAGTTCTTC. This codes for CASSQDRGLAGVWQFF.

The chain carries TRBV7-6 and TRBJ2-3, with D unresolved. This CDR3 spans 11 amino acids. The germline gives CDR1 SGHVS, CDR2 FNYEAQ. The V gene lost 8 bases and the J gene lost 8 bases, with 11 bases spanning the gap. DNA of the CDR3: TGTGCCAGCGGCTCTAGGGTTACGCAGTATTTT. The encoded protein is CASGSRVTQYF.

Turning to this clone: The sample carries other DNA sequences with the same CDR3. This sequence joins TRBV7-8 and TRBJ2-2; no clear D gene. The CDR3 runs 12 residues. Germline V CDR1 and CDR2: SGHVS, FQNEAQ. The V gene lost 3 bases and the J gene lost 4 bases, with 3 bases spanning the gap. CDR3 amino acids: CASSLGTGELFF. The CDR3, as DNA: TGTGCCAGCAGCTTGGGCACCGGGGAGCTGTTTTTT.

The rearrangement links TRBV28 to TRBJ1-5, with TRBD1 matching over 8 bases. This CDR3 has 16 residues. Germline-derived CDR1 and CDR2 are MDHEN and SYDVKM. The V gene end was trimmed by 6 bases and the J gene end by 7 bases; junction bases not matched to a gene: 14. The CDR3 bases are TGTGCCAGCAGCCCCGGGACAGGTAGTAGTGGGCAGCCCCAGCATTTT. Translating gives CASSPGTGSSGQPQHF.

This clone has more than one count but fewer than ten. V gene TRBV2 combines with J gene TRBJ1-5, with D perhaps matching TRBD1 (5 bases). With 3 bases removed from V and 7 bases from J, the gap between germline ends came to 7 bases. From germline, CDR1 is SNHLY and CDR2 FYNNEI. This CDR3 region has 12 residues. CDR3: CASSDGGQPQHF. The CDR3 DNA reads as TGTGCCAGCAGTGACGGGGGGCAGCCCCAGCATTTT.

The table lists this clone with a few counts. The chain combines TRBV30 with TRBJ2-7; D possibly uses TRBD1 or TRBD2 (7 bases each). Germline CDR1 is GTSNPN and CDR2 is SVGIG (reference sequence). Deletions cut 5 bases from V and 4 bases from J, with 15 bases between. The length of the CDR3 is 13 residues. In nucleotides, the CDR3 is TGTGCCTGGGAAGCGGGACAGCATTACGAGCAGTACTTC. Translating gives CAWEAGQHYEQYF.

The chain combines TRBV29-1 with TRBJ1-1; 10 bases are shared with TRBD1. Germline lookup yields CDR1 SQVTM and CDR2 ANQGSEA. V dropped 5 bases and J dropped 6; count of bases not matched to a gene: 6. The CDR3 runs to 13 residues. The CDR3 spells CSVRDRGPAEAFF. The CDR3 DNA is TGCAGCGTTCGAGACAGGGGGCCCGCTGAAGCTTTCTTT.

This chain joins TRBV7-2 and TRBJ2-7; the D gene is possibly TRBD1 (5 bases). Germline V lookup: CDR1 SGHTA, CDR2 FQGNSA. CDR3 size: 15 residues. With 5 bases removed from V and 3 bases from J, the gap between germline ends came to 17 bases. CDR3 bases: TGTGCCAGCAGCCAGGGCGGCTCTTACCTCTACGAGCAGTACTTC. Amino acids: CASSQGGSYLYEQYF.

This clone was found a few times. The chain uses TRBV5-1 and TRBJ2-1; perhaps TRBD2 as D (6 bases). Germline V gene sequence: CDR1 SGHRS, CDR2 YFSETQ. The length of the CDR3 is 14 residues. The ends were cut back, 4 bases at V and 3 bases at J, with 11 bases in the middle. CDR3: CASSPTSNYNEQFF. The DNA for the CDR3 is TGCGCCAGCAGCCCCACTAGCAACTACAATGAGCAGTTCTTC.

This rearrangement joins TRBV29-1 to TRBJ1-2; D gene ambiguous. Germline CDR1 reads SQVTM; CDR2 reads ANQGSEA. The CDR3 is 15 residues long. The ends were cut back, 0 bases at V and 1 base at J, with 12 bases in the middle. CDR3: CSVEDPGMGNYGYTF. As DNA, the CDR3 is TGCAGCGTTGAAGATCCGGGGATGGGTAACTATGGCTACACCTTC. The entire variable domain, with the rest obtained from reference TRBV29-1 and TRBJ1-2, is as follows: SAVISQKPSRDICQRGTSLTIQCQVDSQVTMMFWYRQQPGQSLTLIATANQGSEATYESGFVIDKFPISRPNLTFSTLTVSNMSPEDSSIYLCSVEDPGMGNYGYTFGSGTRLTVV.

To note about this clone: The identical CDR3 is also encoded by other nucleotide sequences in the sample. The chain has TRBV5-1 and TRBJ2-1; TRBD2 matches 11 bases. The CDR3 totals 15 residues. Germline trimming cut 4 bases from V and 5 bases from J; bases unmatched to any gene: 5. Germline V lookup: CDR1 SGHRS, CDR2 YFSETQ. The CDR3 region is CASSPGTSGDNEQFF. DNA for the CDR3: TGCGCCAGCAGCCCAGGGACTAGCGGCGACAATGAGCAGTTCTTC.

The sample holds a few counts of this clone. CDR3 coding DNA: TGTGCCAGCAGTTCACCGGGACAGGGTCTTGGCTACACCTTC. Translated: CASSSPGQGLGYTF. The rearrangement joins TRBV28 to TRBJ1-2, with TRBD1 matching over 9 bases. V was clipped by 4 bases and J by 7 bases; unmatched bases: 7. Germline V gives CDR1 MDHEN, CDR2 SYDVKM. The CDR3 runs to 14 residues.

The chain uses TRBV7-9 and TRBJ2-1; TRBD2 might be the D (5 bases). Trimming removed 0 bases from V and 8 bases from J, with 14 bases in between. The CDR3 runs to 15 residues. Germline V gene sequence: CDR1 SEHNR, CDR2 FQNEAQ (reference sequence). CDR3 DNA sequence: TGTGCCAGCAGCTTAGCGCGGCACGGGGTCCATGAGCAGTTCTTC. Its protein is CASSLARHGVHEQFF.